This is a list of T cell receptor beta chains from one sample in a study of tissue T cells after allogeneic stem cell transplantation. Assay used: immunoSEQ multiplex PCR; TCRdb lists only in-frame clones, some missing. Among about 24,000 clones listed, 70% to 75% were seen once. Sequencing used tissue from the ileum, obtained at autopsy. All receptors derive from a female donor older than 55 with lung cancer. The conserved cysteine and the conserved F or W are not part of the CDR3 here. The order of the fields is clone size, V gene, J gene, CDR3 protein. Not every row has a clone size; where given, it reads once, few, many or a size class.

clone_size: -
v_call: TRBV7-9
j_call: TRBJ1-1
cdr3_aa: ASSLRGLNTEAF

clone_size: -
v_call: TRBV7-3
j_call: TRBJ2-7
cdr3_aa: ASSAAGQGSEQY

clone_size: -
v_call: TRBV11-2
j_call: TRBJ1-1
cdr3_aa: ASSLEAGALNTEAF

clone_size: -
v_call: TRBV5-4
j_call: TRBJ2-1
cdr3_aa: ASSLATSGDNEQF

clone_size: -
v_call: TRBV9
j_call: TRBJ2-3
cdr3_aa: ASSVVGGNTQY

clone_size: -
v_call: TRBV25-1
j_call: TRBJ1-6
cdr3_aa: ASSEWGSSYNSPLH

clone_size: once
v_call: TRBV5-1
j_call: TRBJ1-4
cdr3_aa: ASSLVGGEAEKLF

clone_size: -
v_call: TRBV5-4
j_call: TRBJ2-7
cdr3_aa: ASSLFGGTREQY

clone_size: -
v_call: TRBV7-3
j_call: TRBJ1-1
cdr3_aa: ASSWDGGRGTEAF

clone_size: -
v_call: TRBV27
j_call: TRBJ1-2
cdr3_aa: ASSPTDGRSGGYT

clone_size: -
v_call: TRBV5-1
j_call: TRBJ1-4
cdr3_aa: ASSFMDPAANEKLF

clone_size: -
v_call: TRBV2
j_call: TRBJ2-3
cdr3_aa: ASKNRDRATDTQY

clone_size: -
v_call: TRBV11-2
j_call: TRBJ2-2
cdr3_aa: ASRITRNTGELF

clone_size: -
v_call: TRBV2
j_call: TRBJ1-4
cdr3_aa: ASSLNEKLF

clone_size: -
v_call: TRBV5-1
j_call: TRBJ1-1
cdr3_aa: ASSLRGAGNTEAF

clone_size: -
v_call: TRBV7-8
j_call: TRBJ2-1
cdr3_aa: ASSRPGAKGWQF

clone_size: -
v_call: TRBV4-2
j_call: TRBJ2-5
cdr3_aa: ASSQENSYRETQY

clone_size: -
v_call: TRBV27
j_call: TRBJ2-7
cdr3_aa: ASRRTGDFSYEQY

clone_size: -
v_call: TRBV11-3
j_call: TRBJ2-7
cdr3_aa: ASSPKRGSYEQY

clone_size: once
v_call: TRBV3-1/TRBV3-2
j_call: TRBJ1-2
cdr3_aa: ASSYQGPYGYT

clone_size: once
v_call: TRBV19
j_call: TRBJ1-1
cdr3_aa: ASSIAGPEAF

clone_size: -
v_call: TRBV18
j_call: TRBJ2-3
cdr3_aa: ASSTSGGRSTDTQY

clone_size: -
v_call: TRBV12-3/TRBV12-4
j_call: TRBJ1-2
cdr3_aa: ASFRDRAYGYT

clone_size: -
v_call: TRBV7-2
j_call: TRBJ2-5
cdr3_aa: ASSSRRLEQETQY

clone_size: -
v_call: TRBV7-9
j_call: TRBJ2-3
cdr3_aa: ASSFPTGSPGHTQY

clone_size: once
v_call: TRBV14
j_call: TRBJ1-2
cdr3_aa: ASSQRGNMRYGYT

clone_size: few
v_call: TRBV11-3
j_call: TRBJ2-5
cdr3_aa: ASSFRLTGRETQY

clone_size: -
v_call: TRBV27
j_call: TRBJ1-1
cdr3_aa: ASSRDRANTEAF

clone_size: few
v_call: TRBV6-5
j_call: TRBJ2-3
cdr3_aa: ASSSGLVSRDTQY

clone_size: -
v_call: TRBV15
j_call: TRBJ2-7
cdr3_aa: ATSAPGTDPYEQY

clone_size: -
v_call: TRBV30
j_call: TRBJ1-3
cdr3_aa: ACHTGNTIY

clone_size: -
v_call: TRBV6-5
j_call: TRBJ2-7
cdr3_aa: ASVPGQVSGEQY

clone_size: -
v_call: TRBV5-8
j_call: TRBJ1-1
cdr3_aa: ASSWTANTEAF

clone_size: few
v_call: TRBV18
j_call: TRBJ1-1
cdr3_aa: ASSRGTSWGTEAF

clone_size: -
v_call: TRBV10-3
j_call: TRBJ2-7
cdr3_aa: AISESRSGHYEQY

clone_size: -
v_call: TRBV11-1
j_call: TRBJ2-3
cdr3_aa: ASSGAGADTQY

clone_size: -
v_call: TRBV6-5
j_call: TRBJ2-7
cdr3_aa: ATRQGAYEQY

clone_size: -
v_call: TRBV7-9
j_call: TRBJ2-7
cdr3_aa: ASSSLSGGYSYEQY

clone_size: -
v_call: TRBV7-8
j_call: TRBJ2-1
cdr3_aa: ASSLVLYNEQF

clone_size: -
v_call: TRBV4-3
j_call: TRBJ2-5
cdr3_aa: ASRGQVKIYQETQY

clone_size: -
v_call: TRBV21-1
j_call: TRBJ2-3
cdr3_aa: ASSKPCAGFTDTQY

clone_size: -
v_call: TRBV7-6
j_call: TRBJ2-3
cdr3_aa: ASSFLAGGSTDTQY

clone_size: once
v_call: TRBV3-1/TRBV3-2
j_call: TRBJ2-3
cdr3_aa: ASSQGQGYDTQY

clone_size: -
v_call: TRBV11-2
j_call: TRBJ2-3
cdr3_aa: ATRTGGGTQY

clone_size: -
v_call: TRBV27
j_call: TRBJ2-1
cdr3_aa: ASSFGPNNEQF

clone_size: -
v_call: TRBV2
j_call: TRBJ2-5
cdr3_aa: ASRSRLQETQY

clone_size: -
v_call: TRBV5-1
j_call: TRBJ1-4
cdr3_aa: ASSLVLSARDIAEKLF

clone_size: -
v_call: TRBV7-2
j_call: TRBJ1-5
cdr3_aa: ASSFHSNQPQH

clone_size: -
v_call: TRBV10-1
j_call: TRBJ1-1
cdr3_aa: ASSGDSARTEAF

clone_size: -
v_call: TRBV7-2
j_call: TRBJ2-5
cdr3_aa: ASSIGQGKKTQY

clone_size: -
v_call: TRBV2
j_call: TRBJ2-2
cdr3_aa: ASNLLGTATTF